These 15 T cell receptor beta chains were sequenced from one sample in a study of T cells after yellow fever vaccination. TCRdb redid the calling of the 5' RACE reads with MiXCR, one entry per CDR3 protein. Among around 530,000 distinct CDR3 sequences, roughly a sixth were seen once, and the ten largest hold 17%. Sequenced material: PBMCs, taken 5 days after the first yellow fever vaccination. Source of these receptors: a man aged 18 to 30 who received the YFV17D yellow fever vaccine.

CDR3 DNA sequence: TGTGCCAGCTCTAACAGCCCCTTAATGAACACTGAAGCTTTCTTT. Translated: CASSNSPLMNTEAFF. This chain connects TRBV2 to TRBJ1-1; D gene uncertain. The CDR3 runs 15 residues. The germline CDR1 and CDR2 sequences are SNHLY and FYNNEI. V was pared by 8 bases and J by 0 bases, with 16 bases between.

This clonotype was seen only a few times. The chain is built from TRBV20-1 and TRBJ1-2; the D gene is possibly TRBD1 (5 bases). This CDR3 has 12 amino acids. CDR1 is DFQATT, CDR2 SNEGSKA, per germline (reference sequence). V was trimmed by 3 bases and J by 0 bases, leaving 5 bases between them. The CDR3 nucleotides read TGCAGTGCTAGGACAGCTAACTATGGCTACACCTTC. Translated, it gives CSARTANYGYTF.

The chain joins TRBV7-3 to TRBJ2-5; D is ambiguous. The V end was cut by 4 bases, the J end by 5 bases, with 14 bases between. CDR1 and CDR2 from the germline V gene are SGHTA and FQGTGA. The CDR3 is 14 amino acids. CDR3 protein: CASSSSGASETQYF. CDR3 in DNA: TGTGCCAGCAGCTCCTCTGGAGCGTCGGAGACCCAGTACTTC.

This clonotype was seen a few times. V is TRBV5-6 and J is TRBJ2-5, with 9 bases lining up with TRBD1. J was trimmed by 2 bases and V by 4 bases; bases with no gene match: 9. Per the germline V gene, CDR1 is SGHDT and CDR2 is YYEEEE. The CDR3 loop spans 16 amino acids. The CDR3 here is CASSRGQGWIQETQYF. The CDR3 DNA follows: TGTGCCAGCAGCCGAGGACAGGGGTGGATTCAAGAGACCCAGTACTTC.

This chain connects TRBV6-2 or TRBV6-3 to TRBJ1-5; 9 nucleotides align to TRBD1. V was pared by 2 bases and J by 5 bases, with 10 bases of the junction left unmatched. CDR1 is MNHEY and CDR2 is SVGEGT in the germline V gene. This CDR3 is 17 amino acids long. CDR3 residues: CASSYPWDREFHQPQHF. CDR3 bases: TGTGCCAGCAGTTACCCCTGGGACAGGGAATTCCATCAGCCCCAGCATTTT.

The rearrangement links TRBV2 to TRBJ2-2; tentatively, D is TRBD2 (5 bases). The CDR3 is 15 residues long. V was trimmed by 5 bases and J by 2 bases, leaving 12 bases between them. CDR1 and CDR2 (germline): SNHLY, FYNNEI. This CDR3 is CASSTGRTNTGELFF. The CDR3 DNA reads TGTGCCAGCAGTACGGGAAGAACTAACACCGGGGAGCTGTTTTTT. The full variable domain, with the rest looked up from reference TRBV2 and TRBJ2-2, is EPEVTQTPSHQVTQMGQEVILRCVPISNHLYFYWYRQILGQKVEFLVSFYNNEISEKSEIFDDQFSVERPDGSNFTLKIRSTKLEDSAMYFCASSTGRTNTGELFFGEGSRLTVL.

At least ten counts were recorded for this clonotype. This rearrangement joins TRBV10-3 to TRBJ2-7, with D possibly being TRBD1 (6 bases). In germline, CDR1 is ENHRY, CDR2 SYGVKD. V was clipped by 3 bases and J by 7 bases, with 19 bases between them. This CDR3 is 15 amino acids long. The CDR3: CAISDPRGPMREQYF. The DNA of the CDR3 is TGTGCCATCAGTGATCCCAGGGGCCCTATGAGGGAGCAGTACTTC.

This rearrangement joins TRBV12-3 or TRBV12-4 to TRBJ2-3; perhaps TRBD1 as D (6 bases). With 4 bases removed from V and 2 bases from J, the gap between germline ends came to 16 bases. The CDR3 is 16 amino acids. CDR3 DNA: TGTGCCAGCAGTTCTTACCGGGACATAGACACAGATACGCAGTATTTT. It translates to CASSSYRDIDTDTQYF.

This clonotype was seen a few times. The V call is TRBV5-5, the J call TRBJ2-7; possibly TRBD1 for D (7 bases). The CDR3 runs 16 residues. CDR1 and CDR2 (germline): SGHKS, YYEKEE (reference sequence). Trimming removed 4 bases from V and 4 bases from J, with 21 bases in between. The CDR3 sequence is CASSPTGGGRGYEQYF. The DNA of the CDR3 is TGTGCCAGCAGCCCCACCGGAGGGGGCAGAGGGTACGAGCAGTACTTC.

In this sample, this clonotype turned up a few times. The J gene is TRBJ1-4, the V gene TRBV7-2; D unresolved. The CDR3 is 15 residues long. Germline-derived CDR1 and CDR2 are SGHTA and FQGNSA. V was clipped by 1 base and J by 8 bases, with 14 bases between them. CDR3 coding DNA: TGTGCCAGCAGCTTAGGTTTGGCAGAGGGAGAAAAACTGTTTTTT. The encoded protein is CASSLGLAEGEKLFF.

The rearrangement links TRBV9 to TRBJ1-1; D perhaps matches TRBD1 (5 bases). Germline V gene data show CDR1 as SGDLS and CDR2 as YYNGEE. The CDR3 has 16 residues. V shed 0 bases and J shed 1 base, with 13 bases lying between them. The CDR3 region is CASSVGPQGENTEAFF. The CDR3 DNA follows: TGTGCCAGCAGCGTAGGGCCCCAGGGCGAGAACACTGAAGCTTTCTTT. Combining the CDR3 with reference TRBV9 and TRBJ1-1 gives the whole variable domain DSGVTQTPKHLITATGQRVTLRCSPRSGDLSVYWYQQSLDQGLQFLIQYYNGEERAKGNILERFSAQQFPDLHSELNLSSLELGDSALYFCASSVGPQGENTEAFFGQGTRLTVV.

This clonotype turned up a few times. This rearrangement joins TRBV4-1 to TRBJ2-7; TRBD2 might be the D (6 bases). V dropped 5 bases and J dropped 0 bases, with 11 bases sitting between them. The CDR3 has 14 residues. Germline V gene sequence: CDR1 MGHRA, CDR2 YSYEKL. CDR3 region: CASSSQEGSYEQYV. CDR3 in DNA: TGCGCCAGCAGCTCCCAGGAGGGCTCCTACGAGCAGTACGTC.

J is TRBJ2-3 and V is TRBV28; 8 bases fit TRBD2. V shed 11 bases and J 5 bases; nucleotides not matched to a gene: 9. In germline, CDR1 is MDHEN, CDR2 SYDVKM. This CDR3 is built from 13 residues. The CDR3: CAVTGGHGDTQYF. CDR3 sequence (DNA): TGTGCCGTGACGGGGGGGCATGGAGATACGCAGTATTTT.

The chain couples TRBV29-1 to TRBJ2-3; 8 positions match TRBD2. This CDR3 is 13 amino acids long. J lost 3 bases, V lost 4 bases, and 3 bases had no gene match. Per germline, CDR1 SQVTM and CDR2 ANQGSEA. For the CDR3, the DNA is TGCAGCGTTGTCGGGGGGGTGACAGATACGCAGTATTTT. As protein: CSVVGGVTDTQYF.

In this sample, this clonotype turned up a few times. The CDR3 loop reads CASSLGRLAGTYNEQFF. The CDR3 region has the DNA TGTGCCAGCAGTTTGGGACGACTAGCGGGGACGTACAATGAGCAGTTCTTC. The V and J genes are TRBV27 and TRBJ2-1; 11 bases line up with TRBD2. The V gene's germline CDR1 is MNHEY and CDR2 SMNVEV (reference sequence). The CDR3 is made up of 17 amino acids. Trimming removed 3 bases from V and 4 bases from J; junction bases left unmatched: 8.